The clone carrying this TCR beta chain was counted a few times. The antigen is undetermined. Sorted populations all had greater than 95% purity. The sequenced template was cDNA made from the entire isolated RNA. Libraries were prepared by immunoSEQ multiplex PCR; TCRdb keeps only in-frame clonotypes and omits some of them. The data contain around 340,000 clones, around a fifth of them seen just once; the ten biggest clones take up approximately 0.046%. This record comes from a study of beta chain features in type 1 diabetes. Background on the study: Cells sorted and examined across all samples totaled approximately 100,000,000.

General study results and limits: Naive, central memory and Treg TCRB repertoires appeared more alike in patients than in healthy donors. TCRB CDR3s were moderately but significantly shorter in Type 1 diabetes patients in all four CD4+ subsets.

The CDR3 runs 12 residues. The germline V gene has CDR1 GTSNPN and CDR2 SVGIG (reference sequence). The V end lost 1 base, the J end lost 4 bases, and 6 bases lay between the germline ends. The sequence was collected from a woman aged 18-29 years in good health. The chain uses TRBV30 and TRBJ2-3; no clear D gene. Sequencing input: naive CD4+ T cells from blood. This CDR3 reads CAWSESADTQYF. The CDR3 nucleotides read TGTGCCTGGAGTGAATCCGCAGATACGCAGTATTTT.